This T cell receptor (beta chain) was documented in a study of CD8 T cells in ankylosing spondylitis (dated by TCRdb to about 2017). Turning to the overall study: The study set out to find disease-linked TCR variants by profiling T cell receptor beta repertoires in ankylosing spondylitis patients and healthy donors. The full study cohort comprised about 23 ankylosing spondylitis patients and 110 or so healthy donors. Peripheral blood was sampled, and synovial fluid was additionally collected from ankylosing spondylitis patients. The paper's findings and limits, for the study overall: Significant enrichment of the disease-linked clones was reported in matched synovial fluid samples from ankylosing spondylitis patients. Blood from ankylosing spondylitis patients appeared to be characterized by a TCR beta motif made up of several highly homologous amino acid variants. A CD8+ phenotype was shown by the disease-linked clones, which were found at relatively low frequencies in peripheral blood. Some TCR beta motif variants had previously been reported in synovial fluid and blood of reactive arthritis patients, which suggested common disease-initiation mechanisms.

Germline trimming amounts to 1 base on V and 3 bases on J, with 7 as the count of junction bases outside the gene matches. The CDR3 sequence holds 16 residues, the cysteine and phenylalanine included. The DNA shown is the 48-base CDR3, in frame from base 1. CDR1 LGHNA and CDR2 YSLEER are derived from the germline V gene. There are many counts of this clonotype. Its antigen has not been determined. No much larger clone is present one base from it, and per-base qualities are unavailable. Sequencing used an Illumina HiSeq 2500. Quantitative 5'-RACE with molecular barcodes was the method used to prepare the TCR beta libraries. Concerning the study's data processing: To identify disease-linked TCR variants, a new computational method was used, one built on a probabilistic model of VDJ rearrangement. TCRdb itself trimmed the public reads at Q25 with fastp, ran MiXCR and retained productive beta chains. A single entry per CDR3 protein holds the most common genes and DNA from its merged rows. Clone size and V and J calls follow TCRdb, not the original study. In all, the sample holds around 230,000 distinct CDR3 sequences, and 7.5% to 9% of those were seen once. Of the sample, approximately 6.2% is held by the ten largest clones.

The chain employs TRBV4-3 and TRBJ2-3, with TRBD2 matching 7 junction bases. The sequenced sample was blood, either unsorted or a sorted T cell fraction (not recorded which). This clonotype originated in a male donor with ankylosing spondylitis or in good health (not recorded which). This receptor carries the CDR3 CASSQGAASGTDTQYF. The DNA reads TGCGCCAGCAGCCAAGGGGCGGCTAGCGGAACAGATACGCAGTATTTT.